The 17 T cell receptor beta chains presented below share a single source sample, sequenced in a study of human T cells and chemical hapten exposure. Indicated time point: pre-sensitization, week 0. Treatment of the sample: therapeutic diphenylcyclopropenone sensitization with weekly scalp DPC. TCRdb itself ran the RACE reads through MiXCR, one entry per CDR3 protein. The profile shows about 180,000 distinct CDR3 sequences, around 30% of them singletons. This specimen consisted of whole blood, obtained in connection with sensitization to the hapten diphenylcyclopropenone (DPC). These receptors were collected from a woman aged 25 to 39 with alopecia areata. Some clones in this sample may be carry-over from other donors' samples.

V is TRBV5-4 and J is TRBJ2-5; D gene uncertain. The CDR3 covers 15 residues. The germline V gene has CDR1 SGHNT and CDR2 YYREEE (reference sequence). With 4 bases removed from V and 0 bases from J, the gap between germline ends came to 13 bases. CDR3 protein: CASSTANNHQETQYF. CDR3 nucleotide sequence: TGTGCCAGCAGCACTGCGAATAACCACCAAGAGACCCAGTACTTC.

The chain has TRBV29-1 and TRBJ2-3; D is unresolved. V was shortened by 4 bases and J by 2 bases, with 4 bases between the two germline ends. This CDR3 has 11 residues. Germline assignment: CDR1 SQVTM and CDR2 ANQGSEA. The CDR3 protein is CSVGPTDTQYF. DNA of the CDR3: TGCAGCGTTGGACCCACAGATACGCAGTATTTT.

This clonotype came up a few times. This chain links TRBV7-9 with TRBJ2-7; 8 bases agree with TRBD1. The CDR3 covers 14 residues. V shed 5 bases and J 6 bases; nucleotides not matched to a gene: 9. Germline V gives CDR1 SEHNR, CDR2 FQNEAQ (reference sequence). The CDR3 loop is CASSTGQGSSEQYF. CDR3 DNA: TGTGCCAGCAGCACCGGACAGGGTAGTAGCGAGCAGTACTTC.

J is TRBJ2-3 and V is TRBV7-6; the D gene is possibly TRBD2 (7 bases). V was trimmed by 1 base and J by 5 bases, leaving 13 bases between them. Per germline, CDR1 SGHVS and CDR2 FNYEAQ. The CDR3 extends over 15 amino acids. CDR3 sequence reads: CASSLGGGRGDTQYF. The CDR3 DNA is TGTGCCAGCAGCTTAGGCGGGGGCCGGGGAGATACGCAGTATTTT. The complete variable domain, with remaining parts taken from reference TRBV7-6 and TRBJ2-3, reads GAGVSQSPRYKVTKRGQDVALRCDPISGHVSLYWYRQALGQGPEFLTYFNYEAQQDKSGLPNDRFSAERPEGSISTLTIQRTEQRDSAMYRCASSLGGGRGDTQYFGPGTRLTVL.

The table lists this clonotype with a few counts. CDR3 sequence (DNA): TGTGCCAGCAGTTTGGTGGCAGAAGCTGAAGCTTTCTTT. Its protein is CASSLVAEAEAFF. The chain couples TRBV28 to TRBJ1-1; D gene ambiguous. The germline gives CDR1 MDHEN, CDR2 SYDVKM. Trimming left V 3 bases short and J 6 bases short, with 11 bases between. The CDR3 contains 13 residues.

The rearrangement links TRBV28 to TRBJ1-2, with TRBD1 as a possible D gene (5 bases). Germline-derived CDR1 and CDR2 are MDHEN and SYDVKM. The CDR3 has 14 amino acids. V lost 7 bases and J 2 bases, leaving 14 bases between the germline ends. CDR3 sequence (DNA): TGTGCCAGCACCTCTGGGGACTTGAACTATGGCTACACCTTC. Translation gives CASTSGDLNYGYTF.

The chain combines TRBV6-1 with TRBJ2-2, with 9 bases matching TRBD1. V shed 6 bases, J shed 6 bases, and the junction held 8 bases outside the gene matches. The CDR3 totals 15 residues. CDR1 MNHNS and CDR2 SASEGT come from the germline V gene. CDR3 DNA: TGTGCCAGCAGGGGATTGGGACAGGGTTCCGGGGAGCTGTTTTTT. This codes for CASRGLGQGSGELFF.

The V call is TRBV12-3 or TRBV12-4, the J call TRBJ2-2; 12 positions match TRBD1. CDR3 length: 17 amino acids. Trimming at V came to 3 bases and at J to 6 bases, leaving 8 bases not matched to a gene. The CDR3 loop is CASSFGTGGILAGELFF. CDR3 DNA: TGTGCCAGCAGTTTTGGGACAGGGGGCATTTTGGCCGGGGAGCTGTTTTTT.

The chain couples TRBV27 to TRBJ2-6; no clear D. CDR1 is MNHEY and CDR2 is SMNVEV in the germline V gene (reference sequence). The CDR3 consists of 13 residues. V lost 3 bases, J lost 2 bases, and 2 bases lay in between. The CDR3 is CASSFAGANVLTF. The DNA for the CDR3 is TGTGCCAGCAGTTTTGCTGGGGCCAACGTCCTGACTTTC.

The J gene is TRBJ2-2, the V gene TRBV29-1; no clear D. This CDR3 is 13 amino acids long. Germline lookup yields CDR1 SQVTM and CDR2 ANQGSEA. Trimming removed 4 bases at V and 6 bases at J, with 12 bases between. CDR3 in amino acids: CSVVYVGAGELFF. In DNA form, the CDR3 reads TGCAGCGTTGTTTATGTCGGCGCCGGGGAGCTGTTTTTT.

The V call is TRBV29-1, the J call TRBJ2-1, with 14 bases fitting TRBD2. J was trimmed by 9 bases and V by 3 bases; bases with no gene match: 7. This CDR3 has 15 amino acids. Germline V gives CDR1 SQVTM, CDR2 ANQGSEA. The CDR3 DNA reads TGCAGCGTTGACCCGGGACTAGCGGGAGTGGGTGAGCAGTTCTTC. This encodes CSVDPGLAGVGEQFF.

In its sample, this clonotype was seen once. The genes are TRBV4-1 and TRBJ2-2, with a tentative D call TRBD2 (5 bases). V was clipped by 4 bases and J by 5 bases, with 17 bases between them. The germline gives CDR1 MGHRA, CDR2 YSYEKL. This CDR3 has 16 residues. CDR3 coding DNA: TGCGCCAGCAGCCGCGACCGGGGTGCGGGTACCGGGGAGCTGTTTTTT. It specifies CASSRDRGAGTGELFF.

In this sample, this clonotype turned up a few times. V and J are TRBV3-1 and TRBJ2-5; TRBD2 agrees at 7 bases. V was clipped by 0 bases and J by 2 bases; unmatched bases: 6. The CDR3 is made up of 16 amino acids. CDR1 is LGHDT and CDR2 is YNNKEL in the germline V gene (reference sequence). The CDR3, as DNA: TGTGCCAGCAGCCAAGACCCGGGACTACTTCAAGAGACCCAGTACTTC. This gives the protein CASSQDPGLLQETQYF.

This clonotype was detected once. The V and J genes are TRBV7-8 and TRBJ2-3, with D possibly being TRBD1 (6 bases). Looked up from germline, CDR1 is SGHVS and CDR2 is FQNEAQ. V dropped 10 bases and J dropped 1 base, with 21 bases sitting between them. This CDR3 contains 16 residues. CDR3 in amino acids: CANIRGQGFGTDTQYF. The DNA for the CDR3 is TGTGCCAACATTAGGGGCCAGGGGTTTGGCACAGATACGCAGTATTTT.

The chain has TRBV28 and TRBJ2-1; possibly TRBD1 for D (6 bases). This CDR3 is 14 amino acids long. Germline V lookup: CDR1 MDHEN, CDR2 SYDVKM. Trimming left V 6 bases short and J 3 bases short, with 12 bases between. The CDR3 coding sequence is TGTGCCAGCAGACAGGGTTCTGACTACAATGAGCAGTTCTTC. Translating gives CASRQGSDYNEQFF.

This chain uses TRBV2 with TRBJ1-1; D might be TRBD1 (6 bases). The CDR3 consists of 12 residues. CDR1 is SNHLY and CDR2 is FYNNEI in the germline V gene. Trimming removed 6 bases at V and 3 bases at J, with 8 bases between. The CDR3 DNA reads TGTGCCAGCAGGGACAGTTACACTGAAGCTTTCTTT. Protein sequence: CASRDSYTEAFF.

CDR3 in amino acids: CASKEIMNTEAFF. CDR3 DNA sequence: TGTGCCAGCAAGGAAATCATGAACACTGAAGCTTTCTTT. V is TRBV2 and J is TRBJ1-1; D unclear. Per the germline V gene, CDR1 is SNHLY and CDR2 is FYNNEI. The CDR3 is made up of 13 amino acids. V was pared by 7 bases and J by 0 bases, with 9 bases between. Supplemented by reference TRBV2 and TRBJ1-1, the full variable domain reads EPEVTQTPSHQVTQMGQEVILRCVPISNHLYFYWYRQILGQKVEFLVSFYNNEISEKSEIFDDQFSVERPDGSNFTLKIRSTKLEDSAMYFCASKEIMNTEAFFGQGTRLTVV.